This passage covers 14 T cell receptor beta chains from one sample sequenced in a study of blood T cell repertoires in COVID-19. Using immunoSEQ multiplex PCR, the repertoire was profiled, and TCRdb retains in-frame clones only, with some absent. Seen here are around 310,000 clones, approximately 89% observed once, and the top ten hold about 8.4%. The material sequenced was PBMCs or T cells enriched from blood (not recorded which). Receptors were obtained from a woman under 40 who had recovered from COVID-19.

V gene TRBV18 combines with J gene TRBJ2-7; 7 bases map to TRBD1. The length of the CDR3 is 15 residues. With 6 bases clipped from V and 0 bases from J, the junction kept 8 bases outside the gene matches. Germline V gives CDR1 KGHSH, CDR2 LQKENI. The CDR3 region has the DNA TGTGCCAGCTCTAAAGGACAGGTTGGCTCCTACGAGCAGTACTTC. Residues: CASSKGQVGSYEQYF.

The chain is built from TRBV2 and TRBJ2-1; 7 nucleotides align to TRBD2. This CDR3 is 23 amino acids long. The J segment lost 5 bases and the V segment lost 8 bases, leaving 36 bases of the junction unmatched. Germline CDR1 is SNHLY and CDR2 is FYNNEI. This CDR3 is CASYPGGGFVGPHLPTRNNEQFF. CDR3 DNA: TGTGCCAGCTATCCGGGAGGAGGGTTTGTGGGGCCCCACTTACCAACTCGGAACAATGAGCAGTTCTTC.

This rearrangement joins TRBV6-6 to TRBJ2-7; 8 nucleotides agree with TRBD1. Germline values: CDR1 MNHNY, CDR2 SVGAGI (reference sequence). The J segment lost 0 bases and the V segment lost 5 bases, leaving 6 bases of the junction unmatched. The CDR3 is 15 amino acids. The chain's CDR3 is CASSQQGVSSYEQYF. CDR3 DNA sequence: TGTGCCAGCAGTCAACAGGGGGTAAGCTCCTACGAGCAGTACTTC.

This clone was counted once. The chain couples TRBV29-1 to TRBJ2-3; D possibly corresponds to TRBD2 (6 bases). The CDR3 totals 15 residues. Trimming pared 4 bases from V and 4 bases from J, leaving 18 bases between. Germline V gene data show CDR1 as SQVTM and CDR2 as ANQGSEA. CDR3 amino acids: CSVGGTSPSADTQYF. CDR3 bases: TGCAGCGTTGGAGGGACTTCTCCCTCCGCAGATACGCAGTATTTT.

This clone was detected only once. The chain is built from TRBV19 and TRBJ2-7; 8 nucleotides line up with TRBD1. From germline, CDR1 is LNHDA and CDR2 SQIVND (reference sequence). V was pared by 6 bases and J by 2 bases, with 6 bases of the junction left unmatched. This CDR3 comprises 14 residues. The CDR3 protein is CASSQQGVAYEQYF. As DNA, the CDR3 is TGTGCCAGTAGCCAACAGGGGGTTGCCTACGAGCAGTACTTC.

J is TRBJ2-3 and V is TRBV9, with 8 bases lining up with TRBD2. CDR3 length: 16 amino acids. Germline V gene data show CDR1 as SGDLS and CDR2 as YYNGEE. The junction had 4 bases not matched to a gene; V was cut back by 1 base and J by 0 bases. The CDR3 sequence is CASSVFSGVSTDTQYF. The CDR3 region has the DNA TGTGCCAGCAGCGTATTTAGCGGGGTTAGCACAGATACGCAGTATTTT.

The rearrangement links TRBV19 to TRBJ2-2; D is perhaps TRBD1 (5 bases). V was pared by 6 bases and J by 1 base, with 15 bases between. The CDR3 consists of 16 residues. CDR1 is LNHDA and CDR2 is SQIVND in the germline V gene (reference sequence). The CDR3 loop is CASSLDSYLNTGELFF. CDR3 sequence (DNA): TGTGCCAGTAGCCTAGACAGTTACCTGAACACCGGGGAGCTGTTTTTT.

This chain links TRBV19 with TRBJ1-4, with 11 positions matching TRBD1. Germline V gene data show CDR1 as LNHDA and CDR2 as SQIVND (reference sequence). With 4 bases clipped from V and 6 bases from J, the junction kept 7 bases outside the gene matches. The CDR3 is made up of 16 amino acids. The CDR3 DNA sequence: TGTGCCAGTAGTACCCACGGACAGGGGGCGGATGAAAAACTGTTTTTT. Translation: CASSTHGQGADEKLFF.

This clone has just one count. This chain joins TRBV7-9 and TRBJ1-2; D not resolved. This CDR3 comprises 14 residues. Between the trimmed V and J ends, which lost 0 bases and 8 bases, there was a span of 13 bases. CDR1 is SEHNR and CDR2 is FQNEAQ in the germline V gene (reference sequence). CDR3 coding DNA: TGTGCCAGCAGCTTAGCGGAGAGGTTGTGGGGCTACACCTTC. Protein sequence: CASSLAERLWGYTF.

This rearrangement joins TRBV6-2 or TRBV6-3 to TRBJ2-2; TRBD2 matches at 8 bases. This CDR3 has 16 residues. Germline assignment: CDR1 MNHEY and CDR2 SVGEGT. Trimming removed 4 bases from V and 0 bases from J; junction bases left unmatched: 4. CDR3 amino acids: CASSSTLAANTGELFF. Written as DNA, the CDR3 is TGTGCCAGCAGTTCCACACTAGCGGCGAACACCGGGGAGCTGTTTTTT.

The chain joins TRBV19 to TRBJ2-2; 7 bases agree with TRBD2. CDR1 is LNHDA and CDR2 is SQIVND in the germline V gene (reference sequence). With V trimmed by 7 bases and J by 4 bases, 9 bases remained unmatched. CDR3 length: 15 amino acids. For the CDR3, the DNA is TGTGCCAGTAATTCAATAGCGGGTTCCACCGGGGAGCTGTTTTTT. Translation: CASNSIAGSTGELFF.

This chain joins TRBV6-5 and TRBJ1-5, with a possible D match to TRBD1 (6 bases). The CDR3 is 15 residues long. Trimming left V 3 bases short and J 5 bases short, with 14 bases between. Germline CDR1 reads MNHEY; CDR2 reads SVGAGI. The CDR3 loop reads CASSYNTGKDQPQHF. The DNA for the CDR3 is TGTGCCAGCAGTTATAACACAGGGAAAGATCAGCCCCAGCATTTT.

This clone was counted a single time. V gene TRBV9 combines with J gene TRBJ2-7; TRBD2 agrees at 7 bases. The CDR3 totals 15 residues. Germline assignment: CDR1 SGDLS and CDR2 YYNGEE. Trimming took 2 bases from V and 0 from J; bases not matched to a gene: 5. CDR3: CASSVDSGASYEQYF. The CDR3 DNA follows: TGTGCCAGCAGCGTTGACAGCGGGGCCTCCTACGAGCAGTACTTC.

V gene TRBV9 combines with J gene TRBJ2-2; 9 positions agree with TRBD1. Germline CDR1 reads SGDLS; CDR2 reads YYNGEE. The CDR3 runs 15 residues. The V gene end was trimmed by 1 base and the J gene end by 5 bases; junction bases not matched to a gene: 3. The CDR3 region has the DNA TGTGCCAGCAGCGTAAACAGGGGGCTAACCGGGGAGCTGTTTTTT. Protein sequence: CASSVNRGLTGELFF.